The sequence of this TCR beta chain was determined in a study of Tregs in tolerant kidney transplant recipients. Overall study findings and caveats: This study did not directly address biological reproducibility. The small number of patients limits these findings pending further validation.

The junction had 6 bases not matched to a gene; V was cut back by 4 bases and J by 3 bases. The germline CDR1 and CDR2 sequences are WNHNN and SYGVQD (reference sequence). The CDR3 is 17 amino acids. About this clone: What it recognizes is unknown. The observed sequence ends 3 residues before the CDR3 terminus, with the missing tail filled in from the germline J gene.

The repertoire was sequenced with immunoSEQ multiplex PCR; TCRdb's copy has only in-frame clones and lacks some. The table lists roughly 25,000 clones, with 4.1% in the top ten. Mixed chimerism was transient after nonmyeloablative marrow transplants from related graft donors. CD4+CD25+CD127- Tregs, CD4+CD25- non-Tregs, CD4 and CD8 cells were sorted. This sample comprised CD4+ T cells from blood (PBMCs), obtained 6 months after the transplant. The chain couples TRBV10-1 to TRBJ2-3; 14 positions agree with TRBD2. This receptor was identified in a human patient who received a combined kidney and bone marrow transplant. Certain T cells may be donor cells from the graft. The covered CDR3 bases are TGCGCCAGCAGTGGGACTAGCGGGAGGAGGAGGACAGATACG. This sequence encodes CASSGTSGRRRTDT. The whole CDR3 sequence reads CASSGTSGRRRTDTQYF.